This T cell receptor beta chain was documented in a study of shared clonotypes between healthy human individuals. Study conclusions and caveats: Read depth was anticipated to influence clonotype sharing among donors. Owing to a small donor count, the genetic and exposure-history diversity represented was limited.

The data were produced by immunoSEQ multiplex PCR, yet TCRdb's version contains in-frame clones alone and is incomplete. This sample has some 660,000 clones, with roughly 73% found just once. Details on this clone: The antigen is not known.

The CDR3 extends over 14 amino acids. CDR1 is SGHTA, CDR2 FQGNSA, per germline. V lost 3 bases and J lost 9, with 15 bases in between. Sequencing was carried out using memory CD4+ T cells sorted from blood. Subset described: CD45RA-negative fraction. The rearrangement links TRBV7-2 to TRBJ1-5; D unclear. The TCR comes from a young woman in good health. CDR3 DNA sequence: TGTGCCAGCAGCTTGAGACCCAGGTCATGGCCCCAGCATTTT. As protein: CASSLRPRSWPQHF. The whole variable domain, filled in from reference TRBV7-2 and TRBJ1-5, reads GAGVSQSPSNKVTEKGKDVELRCDPISGHTALYWYRQSLGQGLEFLIYFQGNSAPDKSGLPSDRFSAERTGGSVSTLTIQRTQQEDSAVYLCASSLRPRSWPQHFGDGTRLSIL.